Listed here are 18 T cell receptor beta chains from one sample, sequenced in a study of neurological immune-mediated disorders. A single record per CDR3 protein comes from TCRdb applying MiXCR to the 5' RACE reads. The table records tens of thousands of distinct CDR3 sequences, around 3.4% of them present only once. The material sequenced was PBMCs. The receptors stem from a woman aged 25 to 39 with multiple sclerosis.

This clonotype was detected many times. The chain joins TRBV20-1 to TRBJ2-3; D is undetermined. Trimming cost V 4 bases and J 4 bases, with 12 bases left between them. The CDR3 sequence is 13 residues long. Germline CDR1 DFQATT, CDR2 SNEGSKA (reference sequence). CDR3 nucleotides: TGCAGTGCTATCGATAGACGGGCAGATACGCAGTATTTT. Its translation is CSAIDRRADTQYF.

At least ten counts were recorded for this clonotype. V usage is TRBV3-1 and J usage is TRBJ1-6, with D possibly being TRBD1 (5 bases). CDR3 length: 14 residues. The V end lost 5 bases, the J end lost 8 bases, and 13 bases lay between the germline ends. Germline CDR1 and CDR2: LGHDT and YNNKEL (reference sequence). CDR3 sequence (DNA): TGTGCCAGCAGCAACTCGGGGGGTGATTCACCCCTCCACTTT. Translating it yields CASSNSGGDSPLHF. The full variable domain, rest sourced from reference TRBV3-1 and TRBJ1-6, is DTAVSQTPKYLVTQMGNDKSIKCEQNLGHDTMYWYKQDSKKFLKIMFSYNNKELIINETVPNRFSPKSPDKAHLNLHINSLELGDSAVYFCASSNSGGDSPLHFGNGTRLTVT.

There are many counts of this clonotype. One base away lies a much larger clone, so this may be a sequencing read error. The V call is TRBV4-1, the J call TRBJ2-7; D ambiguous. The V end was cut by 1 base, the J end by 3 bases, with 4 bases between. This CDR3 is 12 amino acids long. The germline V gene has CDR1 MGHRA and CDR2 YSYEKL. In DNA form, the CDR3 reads TGCGCCAGCAGCCAAGGATTCTACGAGCAGTACTTC. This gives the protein CASSQGFYEQYF.

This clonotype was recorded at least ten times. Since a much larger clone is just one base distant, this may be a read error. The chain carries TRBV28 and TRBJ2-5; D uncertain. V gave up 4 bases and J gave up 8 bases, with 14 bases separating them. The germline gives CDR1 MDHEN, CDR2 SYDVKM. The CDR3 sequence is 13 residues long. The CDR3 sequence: CASSSRTQGTQYF. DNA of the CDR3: TGTGCCAGCAGTTCAAGAACCCAAGGAACCCAGTACTTC. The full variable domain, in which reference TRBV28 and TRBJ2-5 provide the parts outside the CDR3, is DVKVTQSSRYLVKRTGEKVFLECVQDMDHENMFWYRQDPGLGLRLIYFSYDVKMKEKGDIPEGYSVSREKKERFSLILESASTNQTSMYLCASSSRTQGTQYFGPGTRLLVL.

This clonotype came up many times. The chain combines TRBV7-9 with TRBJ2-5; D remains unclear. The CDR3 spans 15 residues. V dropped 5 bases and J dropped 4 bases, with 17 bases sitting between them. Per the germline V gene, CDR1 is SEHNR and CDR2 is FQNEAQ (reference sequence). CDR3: CASSTSRQLGETQYF. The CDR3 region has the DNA TGTGCCAGCAGCACCAGTCGGCAGTTGGGAGAGACCCAGTACTTC.

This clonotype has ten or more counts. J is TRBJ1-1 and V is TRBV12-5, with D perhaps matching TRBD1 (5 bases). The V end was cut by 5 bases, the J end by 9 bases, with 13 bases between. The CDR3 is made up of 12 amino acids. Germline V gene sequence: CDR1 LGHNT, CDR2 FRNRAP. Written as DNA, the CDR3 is TGTGCTAGTGGTGGGGACGAAGTTCAAGCTTTCTTT. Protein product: CASGGDEVQAFF.

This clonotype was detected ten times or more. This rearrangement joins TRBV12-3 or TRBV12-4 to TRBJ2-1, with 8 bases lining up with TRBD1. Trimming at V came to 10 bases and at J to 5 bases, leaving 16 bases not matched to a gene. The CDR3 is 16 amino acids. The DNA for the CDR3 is TGTGCCATCAGGGGAACCTCCGGGACAGGCAACAATGAGCAGTTCTTC. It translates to CAIRGTSGTGNNEQFF.

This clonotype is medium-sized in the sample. The DNA of the CDR3 is TGTGCCAGCAGTCCCTCGAGGAGGGCCGAGCAGTACTTC. Protein product: CASSPSRRAEQYF. This rearrangement joins TRBV6-2 or TRBV6-3 to TRBJ2-7; tentative D call: TRBD2 (6 bases). V lost 5 bases to trimming and J lost 6 bases, with 14 bases between them. The germline V gene has CDR1 MNHEY and CDR2 SVGEGT. This CDR3 is 13 amino acids long.

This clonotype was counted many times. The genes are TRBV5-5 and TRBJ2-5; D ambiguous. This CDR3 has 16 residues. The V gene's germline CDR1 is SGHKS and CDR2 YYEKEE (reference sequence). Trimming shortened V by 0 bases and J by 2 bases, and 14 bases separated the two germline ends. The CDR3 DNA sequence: TGTGCCAGCAGCTTGGCTGTAGGCAGGCTTCAAGAGACCCAGTACTTC. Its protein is CASSLAVGRLQETQYF.

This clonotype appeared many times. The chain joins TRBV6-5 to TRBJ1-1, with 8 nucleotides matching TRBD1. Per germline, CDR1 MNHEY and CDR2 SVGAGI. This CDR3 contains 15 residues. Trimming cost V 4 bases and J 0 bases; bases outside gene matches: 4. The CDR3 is CASSSTGAMNTEAFF. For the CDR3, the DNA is TGTGCCAGCAGTTCGACAGGGGCAATGAACACTGAAGCTTTCTTT.

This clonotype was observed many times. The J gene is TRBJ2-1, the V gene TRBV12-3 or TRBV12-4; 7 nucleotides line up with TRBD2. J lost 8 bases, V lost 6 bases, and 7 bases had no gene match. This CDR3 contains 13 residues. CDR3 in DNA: TGTGCCAGCAGCCGGGACTATGGTGATGAGCAGTTCTTC. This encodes CASSRDYGDEQFF.

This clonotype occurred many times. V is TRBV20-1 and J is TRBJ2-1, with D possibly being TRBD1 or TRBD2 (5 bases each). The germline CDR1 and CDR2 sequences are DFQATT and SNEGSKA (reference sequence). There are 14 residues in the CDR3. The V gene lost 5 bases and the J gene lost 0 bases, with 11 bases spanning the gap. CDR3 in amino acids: CSALRDVSYNEQFF. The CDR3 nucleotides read TGCAGTGCTCTCCGGGACGTCTCCTACAATGAGCAGTTCTTC.

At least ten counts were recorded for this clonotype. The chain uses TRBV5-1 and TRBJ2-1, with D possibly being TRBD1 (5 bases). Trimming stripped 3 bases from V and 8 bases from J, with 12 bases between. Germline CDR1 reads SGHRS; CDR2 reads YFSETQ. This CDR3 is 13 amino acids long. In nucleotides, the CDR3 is TGCGCCAGCAGCTCTTCAGGGTTAGATGAGCAGTTCTTC. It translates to CASSSSGLDEQFF.

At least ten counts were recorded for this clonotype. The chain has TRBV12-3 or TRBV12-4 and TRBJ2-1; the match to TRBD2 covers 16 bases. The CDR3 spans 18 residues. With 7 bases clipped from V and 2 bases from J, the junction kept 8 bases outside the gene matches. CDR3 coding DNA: TGTGCCAGCACCTCGGGACTAGCGGGAGGGGGACCCTACAATGAGCAGTTCTTC. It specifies CASTSGLAGGGPYNEQFF.

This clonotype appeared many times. The CDR3 bases are TGTGCCAGCATGTGGGGCCATAACCAAGAGACCCAGTACTTC. It encodes CASMWGHNQETQYF. This sequence joins TRBV28 and TRBJ2-5; tentative D call: TRBD1 (5 bases). Germline values: CDR1 MDHEN, CDR2 SYDVKM. V was shortened by 7 bases and J by 0 bases, with 12 bases between the two germline ends. The CDR3 sequence is 14 residues long.

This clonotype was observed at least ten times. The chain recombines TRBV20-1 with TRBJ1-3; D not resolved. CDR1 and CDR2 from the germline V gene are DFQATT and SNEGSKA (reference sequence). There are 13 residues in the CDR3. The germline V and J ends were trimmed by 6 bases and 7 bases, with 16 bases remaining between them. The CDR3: CSAPRGQSNTIYF. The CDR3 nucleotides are TGCAGTGCGCCGCGGGGTCAGTCCAACACCATATATTTT.

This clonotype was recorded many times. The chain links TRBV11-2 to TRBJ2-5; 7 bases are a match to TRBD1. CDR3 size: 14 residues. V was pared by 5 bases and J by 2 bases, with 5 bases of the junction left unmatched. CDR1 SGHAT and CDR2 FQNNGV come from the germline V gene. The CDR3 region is CASSRGQLQETQYF. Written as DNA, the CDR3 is TGTGCCAGCAGCCGGGGACAGCTGCAAGAGACCCAGTACTTC.

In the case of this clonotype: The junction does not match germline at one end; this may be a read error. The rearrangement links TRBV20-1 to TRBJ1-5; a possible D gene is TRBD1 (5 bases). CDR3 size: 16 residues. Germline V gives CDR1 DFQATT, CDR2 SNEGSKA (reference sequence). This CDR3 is CSASSGGTLRNQPQNF. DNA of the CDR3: TGCAGTGCTAGCTCTGGGGGAACCCTTCGTAATCAGCCCCAGAATTTT.